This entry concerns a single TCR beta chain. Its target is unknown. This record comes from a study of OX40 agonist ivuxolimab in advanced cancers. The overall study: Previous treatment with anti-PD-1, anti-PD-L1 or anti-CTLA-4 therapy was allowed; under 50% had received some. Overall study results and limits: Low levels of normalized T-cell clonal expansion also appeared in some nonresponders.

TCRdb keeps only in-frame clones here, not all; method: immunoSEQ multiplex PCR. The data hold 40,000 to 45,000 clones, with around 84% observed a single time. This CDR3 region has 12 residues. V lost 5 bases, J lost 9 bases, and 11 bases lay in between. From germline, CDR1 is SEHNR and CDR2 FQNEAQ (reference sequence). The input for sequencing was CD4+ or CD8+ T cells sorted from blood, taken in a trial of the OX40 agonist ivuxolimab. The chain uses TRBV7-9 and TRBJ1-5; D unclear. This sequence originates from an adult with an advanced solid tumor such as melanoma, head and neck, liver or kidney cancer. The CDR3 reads CASSEHGGPQHF. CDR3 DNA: TGTGCCAGCAGCGAACATGGCGGGCCCCAGCATTTT.